This is a list of T cell receptor beta chains from one sample in a study of blood T cell repertoires in COVID-19. Assay used: immunoSEQ multiplex PCR; TCRdb lists only in-frame clones, some missing. The repertoire has 25,000 to 35,000 clones, approximately 86% of them found once; the top ten carry around 5.4%. Specimen: peripheral blood. The source is a man aged 55-75 years with active COVID-19. Each CDR3 is given with its conserved first and last residue. Each record gives: CDR3 length, clone size, V gene, D gene, J gene, CDR3 protein, CDR3 DNA. D genes are given only for firm matches. Size is stated for part of the rows, as once, few or many counts, or as a class when the clone is expanded.

>15|.|TRBV6-6|TRBD2|TRBJ2-4
CASSYSAGEKNIQYF
TGTGCCAGCAGTTACTCCGCGGGGGAAAAAAACATTCAGTACTTC
>13|.|TRBV6-5|TRBD2|TRBJ2-3
CATLAGATDTQYF
TGTGCCACCCTAGCGGGAGCCACAGATACGCAGTATTTT
>15|.|TRBV4-2|TRBD1|TRBJ2-7
CASSQDEAGGYEQYF
TGTGCCAGCAGCCAAGATGAGGCAGGGGGCTACGAGCAGTACTTC
>13|.|TRBV27|.|TRBJ2-7
CASSLVAGYEQYF
TGTGCCAGCAGTTTAGTCGCCGGCTACGAGCAGTACTTC
>13|.|TRBV6-5|.|TRBJ1-3
CASAPRHPNTIYF
TGTGCCAGCGCCCCACGACATCCCAACACCATATATTTT
>20|.|TRBV18|TRBD1|TRBJ2-2
CASSPYRDRSTQTYTGELFF
TGTGCCAGCTCACCTTACCGGGACAGGTCAACACAAACTTACACCGGGGAGCTGTTTTTT
>16|few|TRBV6-1|.|TRBJ1-6
CASSEDGYWRSSPLHF
TGTGCCAGCAGTGAAGACGGCTACTGGAGAAGTTCACCCCTCCACTTT
>12|.|TRBV28|.|TRBJ2-3
CASSFRWARKYF
TGTGCCAGCAGTTTTAGGTGGGCACGCAAATATTTT
>15|.|TRBV2|TRBD1|TRBJ2-7
CASNPNRGVPYEQYF
TGTGCCAGCAACCCTAACAGGGGGGTTCCCTACGAGCAGTACTTC
>15|.|TRBV19|TRBD1|TRBJ2-3
CASRTWGQDKDTQYF
TGTGCCAGTAGGACCTGGGGACAGGATAAAGATACGCAGTATTTT
>15|.|TRBV4-2|.|TRBJ2-1
CASSQGLRGQGEQFF
TGTGCCAGCAGCCAAGGCTTGCGGGGCCAGGGTGAGCAGTTCTTC
>16|.|TRBV15|.|TRBJ2-2
CATSREEGLNTGELFF
TGTGCCACCAGCAGAGAGGAGGGGTTAAACACCGGGGAGCTGTTTTTT
>15|.|TRBV24-1|.|TRBJ2-1
CATSDLGQGLDEQFF
TGTGCCACCAGTGATTTAGGGCAGGGATTAGATGAGCAGTTCTTC
>14|.|TRBV6-2/TRBV6-3|TRBD1|TRBJ1-2
CASSYSAGGGGYTF
TGCGCCAGCAGTTACTCTGCAGGGGGCGGCGGCTACACCTTC
>13|few|TRBV5-1|.|TRBJ1-5
CASSSATAQPQHF
TGCGCCAGCAGCTCGGCGACAGCCCAGCCCCAGCATTTT
>14|.|TRBV5-1|.|TRBJ2-7
CASSQDRSNYEQYF
TGCGCCAGCAGCCAGGACAGATCGAACTACGAGCAGTACTTC
>14|once|TRBV3-1/TRBV3-2|TRBD1|TRBJ2-7
CASSSGQGAHEQYF
TGTGCCAGCAGCTCGGGACAGGGGGCCCACGAGCAGTACTTC
>18|.|TRBV14|.|TRBJ1-2
CASSQDGASRSFGSGYTF
TGTGCCAGCAGCCAAGATGGGGCCAGTCGGTCTTTCGGGTCTGGCTACACCTTC
>13|.|TRBV2|TRBD1|TRBJ2-1
CASSILQGFRQFF
TGTGCCAGCAGTATACTACAGGGGTTTAGGCAGTTCTTC
>15|.|TRBV7-9|TRBD1|TRBJ1-2
CASSYGQGAFDGYTF
TGTGCCAGCAGCTACGGACAGGGGGCATTTGATGGCTACACCTTC
>16|.|TRBV4-2|.|TRBJ1-5
CASSQDGSGENQPQHF
TGTGCCAGCAGCCAAGATGGGTCAGGGGAGAATCAGCCCCAGCATTTT
>14|.|TRBV19|TRBD2|TRBJ2-2
CASSAGGRTGELFF
TGTGCCAGTAGTGCGGGGGGCCGTACCGGGGAGCTGTTTTTT
>17|once|TRBV19|TRBD1|TRBJ1-5
CASSPWTGGFGGQPQHF
TGTGCCAGTAGTCCCTGGACAGGGGGCTTCGGCGGTCAGCCCCAGCATTTT
>15|.|TRBV2|TRBD1|TRBJ1-5
CASNPGQGSNQPQHF
TGTGCCAGCAACCCGGGACAGGGTAGCAATCAGCCCCAGCATTTT